The 15 T cell receptor beta chains in this list originate from one sample, sequenced in a study of T-cell memory formation after mild COVID-19. One entry per CDR3 protein, called by TCRdb with MiXCR from the 5' RACE reads. Of roughly 300,000 distinct CDR3 sequences in the sample, around 13% were seen once. The sequencing input was PBMCs or a T cell subset sorted from them (not recorded which). The receptors stem from a man younger than 35 who had mild COVID-19 (a few samples of this study predate the infection). Cell type and time point are not known.

This clonotype was counted a few times. The chain has TRBV7-3 and TRBJ2-5; 10 bases match TRBD1. V gave up 5 bases and J gave up 10 bases; unmatched junction bases: 7. The CDR3 runs 13 residues. Germline CDR1 reads SGHTA; CDR2 reads FQGTGA. DNA for the CDR3: TGTGCCAGCAGCCAGACCGGGACAGGGGACCAGTACTTC. Translated, it gives CASSQTGTGDQYF.

This clonotype was counted once. The junction departs from germline at one end; a sequencing error may be responsible. This chain connects TRBV10-3 to TRBJ2-2; unclear D gene. Germline loops: CDR1 ENHRY, CDR2 SYGVKD. The CDR3 consists of 14 residues. Here the CDR3 DNA reads TGTGCCATCAGTGAGGCAGCGAACACCGTGGAGCTGTTTTTT. Its protein product is CAISEAANTVELFF.

J is TRBJ1-1 and V is TRBV7-2; TRBD1 matches at 10 bases. The V and J ends lost 5 bases and 0 bases, in that order; junction bases with no gene match: 9. From germline, CDR1 is SGHTA and CDR2 FQGNSA. The CDR3 sequence is 17 residues long. The CDR3 is CASSRYGQGDLNTEAFF. The CDR3 bases are TGTGCCAGCAGCCGCTACGGACAGGGGGATTTGAACACTGAAGCTTTCTTT.

In this sample, this clonotype turned up many times. This chain links TRBV19 with TRBJ2-5, with TRBD2 identical over 7 bases. The germline CDR1 and CDR2 sequences are LNHDA and SQIVND (reference sequence). The CDR3 is 18 amino acids. V trimming: 5 bases; J trimming: 0 bases; junction bases outside the gene matches: 15. The CDR3 region is CASSAQKRGLSNQETQYF. CDR3 coding DNA: TGTGCCAGTAGTGCACAAAAGCGGGGCTTGTCTAACCAAGAGACCCAGTACTTC. Drawing the rest from reference TRBV19 and TRBJ2-5, the complete variable domain is DGGITQSPKYLFRKEGQNVTLSCEQNLNHDAMYWYRQDPGQGLRLIYYSQIVNDFQKGDIAEGYSVSREKKESFPLTVTSAQKNPTAFYLCASSAQKRGLSNQETQYFGPGTRLLVL.

The J gene is TRBJ1-6, the V gene TRBV5-5; a weak D match, TRBD1 (6 bases). Deletions cut 1 base from V and 3 bases from J, with 11 bases between. The CDR3 has 16 residues. In germline, CDR1 is SGHKS, CDR2 YYEKEE (reference sequence). The CDR3 loop reads CASSLWGRGYNSPLHF. The CDR3 DNA follows: TGTGCCAGCAGCTTGTGGGGCAGGGGCTATAATTCACCCCTCCACTTT.

This clonotype has a handful of counts. This sequence joins TRBV6-1 and TRBJ2-7; 8 bases fit TRBD2. The germline V gene has CDR1 MNHNS and CDR2 SASEGT. V shed 7 bases, J shed 5 bases, and the junction held 1 base outside the gene matches. The CDR3 sequence is 11 residues long. CDR3 bases: TGTGCCAGCAACGGGAGGGACGAGCAGTACTTC. The encoded protein is CASNGRDEQYF.

This clonotype was seen many times. The CDR3 DNA sequence: TGTGCCAGCGGAGGACTAGCGGGGCCCTCGGGTGAGCAGTTCTTC. Translating it yields CASGGLAGPSGEQFF. The V gene is TRBV7-9, the J gene TRBJ2-1; TRBD2 matches 12 bases. The CDR3 covers 15 residues. V shed 8 bases and J 9 bases; nucleotides not matched to a gene: 11. From germline, CDR1 is SEHNR and CDR2 FQNEAQ (reference sequence).

The chain links TRBV11-3 to TRBJ2-7; TRBD1 agrees at 9 bases. The CDR3 has 14 amino acids. Trimming cost V 5 bases and J 3 bases; bases outside gene matches: 5. Looked up from germline, CDR1 is SGHNT and CDR2 is YENEEA. CDR3 sequence: CASSTGTGNYEQYV. CDR3 sequence (DNA): TGTGCCAGCAGCACGGGGACAGGGAACTACGAGCAGTACGTC.

The V gene is TRBV7-3, the J gene TRBJ1-6, with D hard to call. Looked up from germline, CDR1 is SGHTA and CDR2 is FQGTGA. CDR3 length: 13 amino acids. V was pared by 0 bases and J by 10 bases, with 7 bases between. The CDR3 spells CASSLTLASPLHF. The DNA of the CDR3 is TGTGCCAGCAGCTTAACGCTGGCCTCACCCCTCCACTTT.

This clonotype was detected ten times or more. The chain recombines TRBV7-9 with TRBJ1-5; D is perhaps TRBD1 (6 bases). V lost 2 bases, J lost 5 bases, and 10 bases lay in between. There are 14 residues in the CDR3. CDR1 is SEHNR and CDR2 is FQNEAQ in the germline V gene (reference sequence). Here the CDR3 DNA reads TGTGCCAGCAGCTTATTGGGGGCTGATCAGCCCCAGCATTTT. Translation gives CASSLLGADQPQHF. The whole variable domain, filled in from reference TRBV7-9 and TRBJ1-5, reads DTGVSQNPRHKITKRGQNVTFRCDPISEHNRLYWYRQTLGQGPEFLTYFQNEAQLEKSRLLSDRFSAERPKGSFSTLEIQRTEQGDSAMYLCASSLLGADQPQHFGDGTRLSIL.

This clonotype was seen only a few times. The CDR3: CASSPGGGEQFF. In DNA, the CDR3 is TGTGCCAGCAGTCCCGGGGGCGGTGAGCAGTTCTTC. The chain carries TRBV12-3 or TRBV12-4 and TRBJ2-1; D could derive from TRBD1 or TRBD2 (6 bases each). CDR3 length equals 12 residues. V was pared by 5 bases and J by 9 bases, with 11 bases between.

This clonotype came up a few times. The rearrangement joins TRBV11-2 to TRBJ1-4; a weak D match, TRBD1 (6 bases). The CDR3 extends over 15 amino acids. Trimming removed 4 bases at V and 4 bases at J, with 13 bases between. CDR1 is SGHAT, CDR2 FQNNGV, per germline. The CDR3 loop is CASSSPWTVNEKLFF. The CDR3 coding sequence is TGTGCCAGCAGCTCCCCCTGGACAGTTAATGAAAAACTGTTTTTT.

This chain links TRBV9 with TRBJ2-3; D unresolved. V dropped 4 bases and J dropped 2 bases, with 8 bases sitting between them. Looked up from germline, CDR1 is SGDLS and CDR2 is YYNGEE. The CDR3 length is 13 residues. This CDR3 reads CASSSHITDTQYF. DNA for the CDR3: TGTGCCAGCAGCTCCCACATCACAGATACGCAGTATTTT.

The V gene is TRBV4-3, the J gene TRBJ2-3; unclear D gene. V lost 3 bases, J lost 2 bases, and 12 bases lay in between. Per the germline V gene, CDR1 is LGHNA and CDR2 is YSLEER. This CDR3 spans 15 amino acids. CDR3 nucleotide sequence: TGCGCCAGCAGCCACAAGGCGGCGGTCACAGATACGCAGTATTTT. Protein: CASSHKAAVTDTQYF.

This clonotype was recorded a few times. The chain is built from TRBV6-5 and TRBJ2-5; D possibly corresponds to TRBD1 (6 bases). Germline V gene data show CDR1 as MNHEY and CDR2 as SVGAGI. CDR3 length equals 14 residues. With 4 bases removed from V and 5 bases from J, the gap between germline ends came to 14 bases. CDR3 amino acids: CASSSEQGWETQYF. CDR3 bases: TGTGCCAGCAGTTCCGAGCAGGGGTGGGAGACCCAGTACTTC.